This is a list of T cell receptor beta chains from one sample in a study of blood T cell repertoires in COVID-19. The repertoire was sequenced with immunoSEQ multiplex PCR; TCRdb's copy has only in-frame clones and lacks some. Of more than 100,000 clones listed, about 90% are singletons. The sequenced sample consisted of peripheral blood. All receptors derive from a woman aged 60 to 75 with acute or convalescent COVID-19. Both conserved end residues are part of each CDR3. A D gene is named only where the DNA matches it firmly. Size values are once, few and many counts, or a class for expanded clones, and some rows have none.

D gene | J gene | clone size | V gene | CDR3 DNA | CDR3 protein
- | TRBJ1-1 | - | TRBV5-5 | TGTGCCAGCAGCTTAAGCGGAGGTCAATATGCTGAAGCTTTCTTT | CASSLSGGQYAEAFF
- | TRBJ1-6 | - | TRBV19 | TGTGCCAGTAGAGACTCAGGGATTCGCCTCCACTTT | CASRDSGIRLHF
TRBD1 | TRBJ1-2 | - | TRBV7-3 | TGTGCCAGCAGCTTAGGGACAGGGTTGGGCTACACCTTC | CASSLGTGLGYTF
- | TRBJ1-1 | - | TRBV19 | TGTGCCAGTAGTGAACAGGGAAGCCCTGAAGCTTTCTTT | CASSEQGSPEAFF
- | TRBJ1-2 | - | TRBV9 | TGTGCCAGCAGCCCAGGGAAGGGGACTAACTATGGCTACACCTTC | CASSPGKGTNYGYTF
TRBD1 | TRBJ1-1 | - | TRBV7-6 | TGTGCCAGCAGTCAACAGGGGCGCACTGAAGCTTTCTTT | CASSQQGRTEAFF
- | TRBJ2-2 | - | TRBV18 | TGTGCCAGCTCACAGGGACAAGGGTCGAACACCGGGGAGCTGTTTTTT | CASSQGQGSNTGELFF
- | TRBJ1-6 | - | TRBV5-6 | TGTGCCAGCAGCCCAGTGGGCGCTGGAAATTCACCCCTCCACTTT | CASSPVGAGNSPLHF
TRBD1 | TRBJ2-7 | - | TRBV2 | TGTGCCAGCAGTGAAGCGGGCAGGGGGACCTACGAGCAGTACTTC | CASSEAGRGTYEQYF
- | TRBJ2-7 | once | TRBV6-5 | TGTGCCAGCAGCGGACTTTCTACCTACGAGCAGTACTTC | CASSGLSTYEQYF
- | TRBJ1-1 | - | TRBV19 | TGTGCCAGTAGGCCCGCGGGGGCGAACACTGAAGCTTTCTTT | CASRPAGANTEAFF
TRBD1 | TRBJ2-2 | - | TRBV7-8 | TGTGCCAGCAGCTTAACTCGGACAGGGGGAACCGGGGAGCTGTTTTTT | CASSLTRTGGTGELFF
TRBD1 | TRBJ1-3 | - | TRBV6-1 | TGTGCCAGCAGTGCCCGACAGGGGGCGTATGGAAACACCATATATTTT | CASSARQGAYGNTIYF
- | TRBJ2-1 | - | TRBV19 | TGTGCCAGTAGTATCCCGACTGGAGGGAGCAATGAGCAGTTCTTC | CASSIPTGGSNEQFF
- | TRBJ1-2 | - | TRBV6-4 | TGTGCCAGCAGTGACGGGGGCCCCTCGGTAACTGGCTACACCTTC | CASSDGGPSVTGYTF
- | TRBJ2-7 | - | TRBV5-1 | TGCGCCAGCAGCTTGGCCTCAAAAGAGCACGAGCAGTACTTC | CASSLASKEHEQYF
TRBD1 | TRBJ1-1 | - | TRBV19 | TGTGCCAGTAGACGGGGGGGACAGGGACTACCTCGGACTGAAGCTTTCTTT | CASRRGGQGLPRTEAFF
TRBD2 | TRBJ2-2 | - | TRBV27 | TGTGCCAGCAGTTCGCCCGGACTAGTGGCCGGGGAGCTGTTTTTT | CASSSPGLVAGELFF
- | TRBJ1-4 | - | TRBV13 | TGTGCCAGCAGGACAAAAGGGACCAGGGGAAAACTGTTTTTT | CASRTKGTRGKLFF
- | TRBJ1-1 | - | TRBV5-1 | TGCGCCAGCAGAGTAGAGGGGGTCGGCACTGAAGCTTTCTTT | CASRVEGVGTEAFF
TRBD1 | TRBJ1-2 | - | TRBV30 | TGTGCCTGGATTAACGGACAGGCCGATGGCTACACCTTC | CAWINGQADGYTF
- | TRBJ1-5 | - | TRBV2 | TGTGCCAGCAGCCCAGAAGGGGTTAGCAATCAGCCCCAGCATTTT | CASSPEGVSNQPQHF
- | TRBJ1-2 | - | TRBV19 | TGTGCCAGTAGTCTACTGACAGGTGGCTACACCTTC | CASSLLTGGYTF
- | TRBJ2-5 | once | TRBV3-1/TRBV3-2 | TGTGCCAGCAGCCTCGGTCCAGCGATCGCAGGGGAGACCCAGTACTTC | CASSLGPAIAGETQYF
- | TRBJ1-4 | - | TRBV28 | TGTGCCAGCAGTTCCCGGGACATCTTTAATGAAAAACTGTTTTTT | CASSSRDIFNEKLFF
- | TRBJ2-2 | - | TRBV6-5 | TGTGCCAGCAGTTTACACAAGAACACCGGGGAGCTGTTTTTT | CASSLHKNTGELFF
- | TRBJ2-7 | many | TRBV5-1 | TGCGCCAGCAGCTTGGCGGGAGAGGGGTACGAGCAGTACTTC | CASSLAGEGYEQYF
- | TRBJ1-5 | - | TRBV18 | TGTGCCAGCTCACCTCCCCAGGGAGGCCGTCAGCCCCAGCATTTT | CASSPPQGGRQPQHF
TRBD2 | TRBJ2-1 | - | TRBV18 | TGTGCCAGCTCACTAGGCGTAGCGGGAGGGCTCTCCTACAATGAGCAGTTCTTC | CASSLGVAGGLSYNEQFF
- | TRBJ2-3 | - | TRBV9 | TGTGCCAGCAGCGTAGCTGGTGGCAACACAGATACGCAGTATTTT | CASSVAGGNTDTQYF
- | TRBJ2-4 | - | TRBV6-1 | TGTGCCAGCAGTGAAACAGGGGAGGACATTCAGTACTTC | CASSETGEDIQYF
TRBD2 | TRBJ2-1 | - | TRBV19 | TGTGCCAGTAGTATTCTAGCGGGAGGGCCGGTCAATGAGCAGTTCTTC | CASSILAGGPVNEQFF
- | TRBJ1-2 | - | TRBV6-1 | TGTGCCAGCAGTGCCATGGCGGCGGGACGCCTCTCTGGCTACACCTTC | CASSAMAAGRLSGYTF
- | TRBJ1-5 | - | TRBV2 | TGTGCCAGCAGTGAAATCCAGGGAAATCAGCCCCAGCATTTT | CASSEIQGNQPQHF
- | TRBJ2-3 | - | TRBV9 | TGTGCCAGCAGCTTTGGGGGCGGGAGCACAGATACGCAGTATTTT | CASSFGGGSTDTQYF
TRBD1 | TRBJ1-2 | - | TRBV28 | TGTGCCAGCAGTCTGACCTTTCCCGGACAGGGGGGCAACTATGGCTACACCTTC | CASSLTFPGQGGNYGYTF
- | TRBJ1-4 | - | TRBV14 | TGTGCCAGCAGCACCCGTCCCGGGGCGGGAGAAAAACTGTTTTTT | CASSTRPGAGEKLFF
TRBD2 | TRBJ2-1 | - | TRBV18 | TGTGCCAGCTCACCACCGGGACTAGGGTCCGACAATGAGCAGTTCTTC | CASSPPGLGSDNEQFF
TRBD1 | TRBJ1-3 | once | TRBV10-1 | TGCGCCAGCAGTCCCGGGACAGGGAGATGGAACACCATATATTTT | CASSPGTGRWNTIYF
TRBD1 | TRBJ1-2 | - | TRBV10-2 | TGCGCCAGCAGGGACAGGGGGCGCCTGGGCGGCTACACCTTC | CASRDRGRLGGYTF
TRBD1 | TRBJ2-1 | few | TRBV9 | TGTGCCAGCAGCGTAGTCCCCCCGGGGACAGGGGGCCAAAATGAGCAGTTCTTC | CASSVVPPGTGGQNEQFF
- | TRBJ2-2 | - | TRBV3-1/TRBV3-2 | TGTGCCAGCAGCCAAGAGGGGGCAGGGCGGACCGGGGAGCTGTTTTTT | CASSQEGAGRTGELFF
TRBD2 | TRBJ2-3 | - | TRBV6-5 | TGTGCCAGCAGCTATGGACTAGTATACGCAGATACGCAGTATTTT | CASSYGLVYADTQYF
TRBD2 | TRBJ2-5 | - | TRBV15 | TGTGCCACCAGCAGAGGTCCCCCTAGCGGGGCCGAGACCCAGTACTTC | CATSRGPPSGAETQYF